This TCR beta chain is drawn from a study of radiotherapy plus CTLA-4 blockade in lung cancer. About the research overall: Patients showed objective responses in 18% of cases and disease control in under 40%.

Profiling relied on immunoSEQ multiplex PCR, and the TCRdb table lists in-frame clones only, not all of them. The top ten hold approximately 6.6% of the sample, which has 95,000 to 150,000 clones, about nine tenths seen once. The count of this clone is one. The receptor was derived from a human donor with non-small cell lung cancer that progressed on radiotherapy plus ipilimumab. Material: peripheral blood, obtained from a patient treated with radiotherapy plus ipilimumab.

This CDR3 reads CASSYGIPDTGELFF. CDR3 coding DNA: TGTGCCAGCAGTTACGGGATCCCGGACACCGGGGAGCTGTTTTTT. This chain joins TRBV6-5 and TRBJ2-2, with D hard to call. Germline CDR1 MNHEY, CDR2 SVGAGI. V was trimmed by 2 bases and J by 3 bases, leaving 10 bases between them. CDR3 length equals 15 residues.